This T cell receptor beta chain was identified in a study of shared clonotypes between healthy human individuals (dated by TCRdb to the early 2020s). Regarding the study in general: The cohort comprised a couple of women and three men aged 18 to 49 years. For each donor, CD4 naive and CD4 memory were each given three plates, CD8 naive was given two plates, and CD8 memory was given one plate. To estimate repertoire size and how much clonotype sharing occurs between individuals, the study deeply sequenced the blood TCR repertoires of several healthy adults. To increase sequencing depth and limit assay-specific biases, different laboratories used diverse techniques to prepare libraries and sequence TCR repertoires. Leukapheresis yielded between about 0.8 and 9.5 billion PBMCs per donor.

Using the deep immunoSEQ assay, TCR CDR3 regions were amplified from genomic DNA by multiplex PCR. Extracted genomic DNA from each cell subset was distributed evenly across all wells of several immunoSEQ 96-well plates, and each plate was treated as a replicate. For sorted subsets, 200 to 250 ng of genomic DNA, equivalent to about 30,000 T cell genomes, went into each replicate PCR. Purified libraries were measured with a Qubit 3.0 fluorometer, size-checked on a Bioanalyzer 2100, and measured again with the KAPA Library Quantification kit. Each immunoSEQ 96-well plate was sequenced on its own single-read 150-cycle Illumina NextSeq 550 flow cell. In the authors' own workflow: Because only junctional sequences without quality scores were contained in the immunoSEQ output, filtering matching that applied to full-length reads could not be performed. Sequences were annotated with PyIR, a Python wrapper for IgBLAST v1.9, using IMGT germline references to assign V/J genes and CDR3. Any read was removed if the V/J assignment was weak (E-value above 1e-6), the CDR3 was missing, or the read contained stop codons, out-of-frame junctions, or ambiguous translated residues. V3J clonotypes were defined as sequences sharing an identical inferred V gene, J gene, and CDR3 amino acid sequence. To compute the percentage overlap between repertoires, the number of shared unique clonotypes was divided by the size of the smaller repertoire. Repertoire richness was assessed with RTK rarefaction, the Chao1 estimator, and Recon v2.1 estimates of unobserved clonotypes. OLGA was used to compute generation probabilities for all TCRbeta clonotypes that the gDNA method yielded from a few donors. Imported from immuneACCESS, the table was reduced by TCRdb to in-frame sequences with V and J called. These copies leave out some clones; in studies compared against another copy, an unresolved V gene accounts for under half, and the cause of the remainder is not known. For V, J and clone size, that table is used; D and trimming come from the DNA. The sample data list under 1,100,000 clones, and more than 75% of these were observed just once. Under 0.8% of the sample belongs to the ten largest clones.

Trimming removed 2 bases from V and 5 bases from J, leaving 22 bases between the germline ends. The CDR3 numbers 17 residues from cysteine through phenylalanine. The only DNA kept is the CDR3, 51 bases in frame from the first base. From a lookup of the germline V gene, CDR1 and CDR2 are MGHRA and YSYEKL. Healthy HIV-negative adults with no recently reported acute infections or vaccinations were included as donors. Every donor was a Caucasian adult living in Nashville, Tennessee, USA. CD4+ T cells were enriched by magnetic negative selection, after which naive cells were positively selected on CD45RA and the negative fraction was taken as the memory subset. Blood was obtained by leukapheresis, after which PBMCs were separated by Ficoll-Histopaque density gradient centrifugation and cryopreserved in liquid nitrogen vapor phase. Analytical flow cytometry was used to check the purity and quantity of each magnetically sorted T cell population. From each sorted fraction, genomic DNA was isolated and quantified by UV absorbance on a Nanodrop 2000c.

Regarding this clone: This receptor's antigen is unknown. The record has no base qualities; no much larger clone is one base away.

The paper's findings and limits, for the study overall: Only blood was sampled, and tissue TCR repertoires likely differ from those in blood. Pairwise subsampling indicated that sequencing depth was expected to affect the degree of clonotype sharing among donors. Larger estimated clonotype richness was generally found for naive subsets than for memory subsets. The genetic and exposure-history diversity represented was limited by the small number of donors. Clonotypes shared by all four sorted-subset donors showed higher generation probabilities than non-shared clonotypes. Approximately 5% of naive CD4, 3% to 3.5% of naive CD8, about 2.4% of memory CD4, and less than 0.45% of memory CD8 clonotypes were shared across a few donors. Incomplete sequencing was indicated by rarefaction of sorted-subset datasets, despite the large sequencing depth.

The chain was built from TRBV4-1 and TRBJ2-7; a tentative D match to TRBD2 spans 5 bases. Material for sequencing was memory CD4+ T cells from PBMCs. Explained via the paper, the cell subset or site label denotes: CD45RA-negative fraction. This TCR was sampled from a man younger than 35 in good health. Some clones in this sample may be carry-over from other donors' samples. The DNA sequence is given as TGCGCCAGCAGCCAAAGGTTCTTTGAGGGAGCCTTAAACGAGCAGTACTTC. This yields the protein CASSQRFFEGALNEQYF.